What follows describes a single TCR beta chain. Its antigen is unknown. The record originates from a study of OX40 agonist ivuxolimab in advanced cancers. Study overall: The treatment was a fully human IgG2 OX40 agonist, ivuxolimab. The group had a mean age of around 60 years, ranged from 23 to 79, and was 80% to 85% male.

Anyone with autoimmune disease history or systemic immunosuppression was excluded. The CDR3 sequence is 14 residues long. Trimming cost V 4 bases and J 3 bases, with 11 bases left between them. Germline V gene sequence: CDR1 SGHDT, CDR2 YYEEEE. Findings of the study overall: Blood T cells, both CD4+ and CD8+, expanded clonally by week 6 at 0.1 to 3.0 mg/kg.

The data were produced by immunoSEQ multiplex PCR, yet TCRdb's version contains in-frame clones alone and is incomplete. The repertoire holds about 19,000 clones, over 70% seen once, with 11% in the top ten. This chain links TRBV5-6 with TRBJ1-5; D remains unclear. The receptor's source is an adult with an advanced solid tumor such as melanoma, head and neck, liver or kidney cancer. The sample here was CD4+ or CD8+ T cells sorted from blood, taken in a trial of the OX40 agonist ivuxolimab. The CDR3 DNA sequence: TGTGCCAGCAGCCGTAGACAAATCAATCAGCCCCAGCATTTT. As protein: CASSRRQINQPQHF.